A single sample gave rise to the 21 T cell receptor beta chains below, sequenced in a study of T cells after yellow fever vaccination. TCRdb recomputed calls from the 5' RACE reads with MiXCR, one row per CDR3 protein. This sample has hundreds of thousands of distinct CDR3 sequences, with under 15% found just once. Specimen: CD4+ T cells sorted from PBMCs, collected 15 days after the yellow fever booster vaccination. All receptors come from a man between 18 and 29 years old who received the YFV17D yellow fever vaccine.

The V and J genes are TRBV7-2 and TRBJ2-7; D call uncertain. Trimming took off 2 bases at V and 2 bases at J, with 13 bases between the two ends. This CDR3 spans 15 amino acids. From germline, CDR1 is SGHTA and CDR2 FQGNSA. CDR3 residues: CASSLISQATYEQYV. The CDR3 coding sequence is TGTGCCAGCAGCTTAATAAGCCAGGCCACCTACGAGCAGTACGTC.

This clonotype was seen only a few times. The rearrangement links TRBV6-5 to TRBJ1-4, with 7 nucleotides matching TRBD1. Germline V CDR1 and CDR2: MNHEY, SVGAGI. The CDR3 contains 15 residues. V was pared by 6 bases and J by 9 bases, with 13 bases of the junction left unmatched. The CDR3 DNA reads as TGTGCCAGCAGGCGCACCCAGGGGGGGACGAAAAAACTGTTTTTT. Its protein is CASRRTQGGTKKLFF.

This clonotype was observed a few times. The J gene is TRBJ2-1, the V gene TRBV2; TRBD2 agrees at 8 bases. The CDR3 has 15 residues. The germline CDR1 and CDR2 sequences are SNHLY and FYNNEI. V was clipped by 4 bases and J by 2 bases; unmatched bases: 4. The CDR3: CASSVERGTYNEQFF. CDR3 DNA: TGTGCCAGCAGTGTAGAGCGGGGGACCTACAATGAGCAGTTCTTC.

The table lists this clonotype with a few counts. The chain uses TRBV5-6 and TRBJ1-1; TRBD1 aligns across 7 bases. V was pared by 4 bases and J by 8 bases, with 8 bases of the junction left unmatched. The germline V gene encodes CDR1 SGHDT and CDR2 YYEEEE. The CDR3 loop spans 13 amino acids. CDR3 sequence: CASSGEAGGEAFF. The CDR3 DNA is TGTGCCAGCAGCGGGGAGGCAGGGGGGGAAGCTTTCTTT.

This clonotype was counted only a few times. The chain carries TRBV10-3 and TRBJ2-3; D not certain. This CDR3 spans 11 amino acids. Trimming removed 4 bases at V and 7 bases at J, with 6 bases between. Per the germline V gene, CDR1 is ENHRY and CDR2 is SYGVKD. CDR3 sequence reads: CAISAGNTQYF. The DNA for the CDR3 is TGTGCCATCAGTGCAGGAAATACGCAGTATTTT.

This clonotype turned up a few times. The chain employs TRBV7-2 and TRBJ2-2, with 8 bases matching TRBD2. This CDR3 comprises 19 residues. V shed 7 bases and J 4 bases; nucleotides not matched to a gene: 20. The germline CDR1 and CDR2 sequences are SGHTA and FQGNSA. The chain's CDR3 is CASTPYLGTRVMGTGELFF. CDR3 sequence (DNA): TGTGCCAGCACCCCCTACCTGGGGACTAGAGTGATGGGCACCGGGGAGCTGTTTTTT. Supplemented by reference TRBV7-2 and TRBJ2-2, the full variable domain reads GAGVSQSPSNKVTEKGKDVELRCDPISGHTALYWYRQSLGQGLEFLIYFQGNSAPDKSGLPSDRFSAERTGGSVSTLTIQRTQQEDSAVYLCASTPYLGTRVMGTGELFFGEGSRLTVL.

This clonotype was picked up a small number of times. The chain employs TRBV6-2 or TRBV6-3 and TRBJ1-1; the D gene is possibly TRBD1 (6 bases). Germline V gene data show CDR1 as MNHEY and CDR2 as SVGEGT. V was clipped by 8 bases and J by 4 bases, with 11 bases between them. CDR3 length: 12 residues. The CDR3 protein is CASGEGGTEAFF. In DNA form, the CDR3 reads TGTGCCAGCGGCGAGGGGGGCACTGAAGCTTTCTTT.

This clonotype showed up just a few times. The rearrangement uses TRBV18 and TRBJ2-7; D is unclear. Germline V gene sequence: CDR1 KGHSH, CDR2 LQKENI. The CDR3 extends over 14 amino acids. The V and J ends lost 0 bases and 7 bases respectively, with 13 bases between them. This chain's CDR3 is CASSPPSSPIEQYF. The CDR3 nucleotides are TGTGCCAGCTCACCACCGTCCTCTCCGATTGAGCAGTACTTC.

The J gene is TRBJ1-2, the V gene TRBV7-2, with TRBD1 matching over 8 bases. Per germline, CDR1 SGHTA and CDR2 FQGNSA. The J segment lost 5 bases and the V segment lost 0 bases, leaving 8 bases of the junction unmatched. The CDR3 sequence is 16 residues long. The CDR3 region has the DNA TGTGCCAGCAGCTTAGCCGTGCAGGGGGCGAATTATGGCTACACCTTC. As protein: CASSLAVQGANYGYTF.

The gene calls are TRBV7-8 and TRBJ1-1, with D possibly being TRBD1 (5 bases). The V gene lost 5 bases and the J gene lost 1 base, with 17 bases spanning the gap. Germline values: CDR1 SGHVS, CDR2 FQNEAQ. CDR3 length equals 16 residues. The CDR3 region is CASSPGGGAENTEAFF. The CDR3 DNA sequence: TGTGCCAGCAGCCCCGGGGGAGGGGCAGAGAACACTGAAGCTTTCTTT.

This sequence joins TRBV1 and TRBJ1-2; the D segment call TRBD1 is taken from the table without a DNA check. TRBV1 is given as a pseudogene. This CDR3 has 16 residues. The CDR3 bases are TGCACCAGCAGCCAAGATCCCTTACAGGGGGGCTATGGCTACACCTTC. Its protein is CTSSQDPLQGGYGYTF.

The chain uses TRBV18 and TRBJ2-5; TRBD1 is a possible D gene (6 bases). Germline V gene data show CDR1 as KGHSH and CDR2 as LQKENI. This CDR3 comprises 15 residues. V was shortened by 3 bases and J by 2 bases, with 13 bases between the two germline ends. The CDR3 coding sequence is TGTGCCAGCTCACCCCGTCAGGGGTATCAAGAGACCCAGTACTTC. Translating gives CASSPRQGYQETQYF. Together with reference TRBV18 and TRBJ2-5, the CDR3 gives the full variable domain: NAGVMQNPRHLVRRRGQEARLRCSPMKGHSHVYWYRQLPEEGLKFMVYLQKENIIDESGMPKERFSAEFPKEGPSILRIQQVVRGDSAAYFCASSPRQGYQETQYFGPGTRLLVL.

The chain employs TRBV3-1 and TRBJ1-3, with D hard to call. Germline CDR1 and CDR2: LGHDT and YNNKEL (reference sequence). The CDR3 contains 13 residues. The ends were cut back, 1 base at V and 9 bases at J, with 10 bases in the middle. The chain's CDR3 is CASSQVLGGTIYF. The DNA for the CDR3 is TGTGCCAGCAGCCAAGTTCTGGGCGGCACCATATATTTT.

This clonotype was seen a handful of times. The gene calls are TRBV18 and TRBJ1-2; D unresolved. The CDR3 sequence is 15 residues long. V shed 5 bases and J shed 4 bases, with 17 bases lying between them. Germline CDR1 KGHSH, CDR2 LQKENI. The CDR3 region is CASSSYPDTSYGYTF. DNA of the CDR3: TGTGCCAGCTCATCGTATCCCGATACCAGCTATGGCTACACCTTC.

J is TRBJ1-2 and V is TRBV24-1, with 7 bases identical to TRBD1. CDR1 is KGHDR and CDR2 is SFDVKD in the germline V gene. CDR3 length: 15 amino acids. The ends lost 3 bases at V and 3 bases at J; junction bases unmatched: 6. This chain's CDR3 is CATSDDRAGHYGYTF. Here the CDR3 DNA reads TGTGCCACCAGTGATGACAGGGCCGGGCACTATGGCTACACCTTC.

The sample holds a few counts of this clonotype. This rearrangement joins TRBV6-5 to TRBJ2-1; no definite D call. The germline gives CDR1 MNHEY, CDR2 SVGAGI. The CDR3 runs 15 residues. V was cut by 6 bases and J by 4 bases, with 16 bases left in between. CDR3 DNA sequence: TGTGCCAGCAGGGGAACAAAGACTGATTACAATGAGCAGTTCTTC. It codes for CASRGTKTDYNEQFF.

This clonotype appeared many times. The chain employs TRBV10-1 and TRBJ2-5; maybe TRBD2 (7 bases). This CDR3 region has 14 residues. The germline V and J ends were trimmed by 0 bases and 5 bases, with 10 bases remaining between them. Germline V gene data show CDR1 as WNHNN and CDR2 as SYGVQD (reference sequence). The CDR3 loop reads CASSESGGHETQYF. The CDR3 DNA sequence: TGCGCCAGCAGTGAGTCCGGGGGGCATGAGACCCAGTACTTC.

Only a few counts were recorded for this clonotype. This chain links TRBV4-3 with TRBJ2-7; 7 positions agree with TRBD2. Germline V gives CDR1 LGHNA, CDR2 YSLEER. V was pared by 0 bases and J by 0 bases, with 11 bases of the junction left unmatched. The CDR3 is 18 amino acids. CDR3 protein: CASSQDLSSGDLSYEQYV. The CDR3 coding sequence is TGCGCCAGCAGCCAAGATCTTTCGAGCGGGGACCTCTCCTACGAGCAGTACGTC.

This clonotype has just a few counts. The chain employs TRBV28 and TRBJ1-4, with D maybe TRBD1 (5 bases). Germline V gene lookup returns CDR1 MDHEN and CDR2 SYDVKM. This CDR3 comprises 15 residues. V gave up 5 bases and J gave up 8 bases, with 18 bases separating them. CDR3 bases: TGTGCCAGCAGTCCCCTGACAGCGGTAAAAGAAAAACTGTTTTTT. It translates to CASSPLTAVKEKLFF.

The chain joins TRBV27 to TRBJ1-6, with 7 bases fitting TRBD1. J lost 14 bases, V lost 5 bases, and 9 bases had no gene match. The germline V gene encodes CDR1 MNHEY and CDR2 SMNVEV (reference sequence). This CDR3 comprises 13 residues. This CDR3 reads CASSRDGQGALHF. The CDR3 bases are TGTGCCAGCAGTAGGGACGGCCAGGGGGCCCTCCACTTT.

This clonotype was counted only a few times. The chain employs TRBV28 and TRBJ1-5; 8 nucleotides match TRBD1. The germline gives CDR1 MDHEN, CDR2 SYDVKM. J was trimmed by 2 bases and V by 6 bases; bases with no gene match: 3. This CDR3 contains 14 residues. The DNA of the CDR3 is TGTGCCAGCAGCAGGGGGCTAGGCAATCAGCCCCAGCATTTT. Translating gives CASSRGLGNQPQHF.